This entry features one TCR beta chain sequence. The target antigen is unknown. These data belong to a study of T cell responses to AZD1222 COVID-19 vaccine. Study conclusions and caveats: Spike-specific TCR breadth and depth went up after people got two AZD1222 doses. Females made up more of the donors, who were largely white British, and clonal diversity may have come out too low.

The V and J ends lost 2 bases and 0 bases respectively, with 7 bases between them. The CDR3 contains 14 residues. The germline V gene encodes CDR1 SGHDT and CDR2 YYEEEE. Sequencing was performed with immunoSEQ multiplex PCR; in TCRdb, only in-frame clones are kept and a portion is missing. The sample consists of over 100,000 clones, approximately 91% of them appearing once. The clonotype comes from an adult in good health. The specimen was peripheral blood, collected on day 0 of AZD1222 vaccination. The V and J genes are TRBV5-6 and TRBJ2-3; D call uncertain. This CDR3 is CASSFQSSTDTQYF. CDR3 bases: TGTGCCAGCAGCTTTCAGAGCAGCACAGATACGCAGTATTTT.